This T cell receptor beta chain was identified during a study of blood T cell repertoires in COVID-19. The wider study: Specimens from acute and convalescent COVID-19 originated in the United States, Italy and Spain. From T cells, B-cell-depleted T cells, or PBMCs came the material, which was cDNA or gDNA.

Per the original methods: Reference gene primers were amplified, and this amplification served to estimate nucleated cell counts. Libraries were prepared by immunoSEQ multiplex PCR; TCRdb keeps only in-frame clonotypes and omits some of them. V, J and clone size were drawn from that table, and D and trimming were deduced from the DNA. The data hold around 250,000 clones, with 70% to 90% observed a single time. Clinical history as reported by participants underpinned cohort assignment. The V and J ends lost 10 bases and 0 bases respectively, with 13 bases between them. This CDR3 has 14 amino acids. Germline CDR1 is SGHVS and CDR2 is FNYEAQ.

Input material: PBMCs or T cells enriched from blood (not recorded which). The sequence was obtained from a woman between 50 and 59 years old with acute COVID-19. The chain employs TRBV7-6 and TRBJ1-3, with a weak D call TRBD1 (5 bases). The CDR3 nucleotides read TGTGCCATCCAAGGGGTCACCTCTGGAAACACCATATATTTT. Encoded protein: CAIQGVTSGNTIYF. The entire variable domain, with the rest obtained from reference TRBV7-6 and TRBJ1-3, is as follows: GAGVSQSPRYKVTKRGQDVALRCDPISGHVSLYWYRQALGQGPEFLTYFNYEAQQDKSGLPNDRFSAERPEGSISTLTIQRTEQRDSAMYRCAIQGVTSGNTIYFGEGSWLTVV.